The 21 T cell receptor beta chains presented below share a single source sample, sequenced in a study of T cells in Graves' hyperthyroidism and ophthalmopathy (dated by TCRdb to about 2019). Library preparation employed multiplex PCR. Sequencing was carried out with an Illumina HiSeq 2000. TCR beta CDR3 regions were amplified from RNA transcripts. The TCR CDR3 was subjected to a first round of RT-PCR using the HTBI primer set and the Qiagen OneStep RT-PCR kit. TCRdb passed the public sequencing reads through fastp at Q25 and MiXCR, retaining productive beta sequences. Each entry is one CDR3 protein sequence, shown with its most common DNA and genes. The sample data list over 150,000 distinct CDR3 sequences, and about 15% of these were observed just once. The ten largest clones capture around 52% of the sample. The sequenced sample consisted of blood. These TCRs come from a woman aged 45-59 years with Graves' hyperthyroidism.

CDR3 sequence (DNA): TGTGCCAGCAGTTACTCGCCAGGGGTTAGCTATGGCTACACCTTC. It encodes CASSYSPGVSYGYTF. This chain joins TRBV6-5 and TRBJ1-2; perhaps TRBD1 as D (6 bases). Germline V lookup: CDR1 MNHEY, CDR2 SVGAGI. Trimming shortened V by 0 bases and J by 4 bases, and 12 bases separated the two germline ends. The CDR3 loop spans 15 amino acids.

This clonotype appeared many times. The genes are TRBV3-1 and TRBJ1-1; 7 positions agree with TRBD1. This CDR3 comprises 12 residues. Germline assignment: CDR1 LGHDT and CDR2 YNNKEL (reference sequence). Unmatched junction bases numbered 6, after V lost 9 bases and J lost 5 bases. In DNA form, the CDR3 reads TGTGCCAGTCGCAGGGGGAGTACTGAAGCTTTCTTT. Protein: CASRRGSTEAFF.

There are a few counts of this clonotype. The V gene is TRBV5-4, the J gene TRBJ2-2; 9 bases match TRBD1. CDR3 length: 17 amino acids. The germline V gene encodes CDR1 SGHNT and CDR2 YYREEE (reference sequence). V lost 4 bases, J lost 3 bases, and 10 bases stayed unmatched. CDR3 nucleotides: TGTGCCAGCAGCCAGCCTGGACAGGGGTACGACACCGGGGAGCTGTTTTTT. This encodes CASSQPGQGYDTGELFF.

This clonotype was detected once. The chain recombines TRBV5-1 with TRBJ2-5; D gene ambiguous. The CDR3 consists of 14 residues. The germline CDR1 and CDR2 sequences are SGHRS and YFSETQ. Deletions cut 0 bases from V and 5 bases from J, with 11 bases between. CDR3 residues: CASSLVGFGETQYF. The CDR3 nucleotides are TGCGCCAGCAGCTTGGTAGGGTTCGGGGAGACCCAGTACTTC.

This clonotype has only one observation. CDR3 protein: CASSLARTGGRYGYTF. CDR3 coding DNA: TGTGCCAGCAGCTTAGCCCGGACAGGGGGCCGCTATGGCTACACCTTC. The V and J genes are TRBV11-3 and TRBJ1-2; 11 bases align to TRBD1. From germline, CDR1 is SGHNT and CDR2 YENEEA. This CDR3 has 16 residues. Trimming cost V 1 base and J 4 bases; bases outside gene matches: 5.

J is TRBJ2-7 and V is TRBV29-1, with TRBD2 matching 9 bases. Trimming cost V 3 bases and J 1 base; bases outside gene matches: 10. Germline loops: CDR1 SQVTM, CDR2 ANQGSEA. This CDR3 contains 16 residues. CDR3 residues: CSVDLGRTSESYEQYF. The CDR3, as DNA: TGCAGCGTTGATTTGGGCAGGACTAGCGAGTCCTACGAGCAGTACTTC.

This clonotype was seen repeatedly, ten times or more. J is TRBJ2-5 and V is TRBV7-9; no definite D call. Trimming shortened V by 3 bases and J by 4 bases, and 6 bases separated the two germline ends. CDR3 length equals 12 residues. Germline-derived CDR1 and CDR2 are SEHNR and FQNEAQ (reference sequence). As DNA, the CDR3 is TGTGCCAGCAGCTTGTCCATAGAGACCCAGTACTTC. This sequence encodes CASSLSIETQYF.

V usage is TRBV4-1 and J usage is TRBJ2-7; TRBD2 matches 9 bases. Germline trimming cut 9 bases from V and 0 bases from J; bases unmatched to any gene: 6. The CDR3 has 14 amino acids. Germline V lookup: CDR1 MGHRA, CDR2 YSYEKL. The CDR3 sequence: CASARLADSYEQYF. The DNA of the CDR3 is TGCGCCAGTGCCCGACTAGCGGACTCCTACGAGCAGTACTTC.

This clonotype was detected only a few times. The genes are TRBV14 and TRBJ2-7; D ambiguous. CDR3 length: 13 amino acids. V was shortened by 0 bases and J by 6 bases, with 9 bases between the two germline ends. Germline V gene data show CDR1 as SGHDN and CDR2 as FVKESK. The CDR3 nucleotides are TGTGCCAGCAGCCAAGATCTGGGCTCCGAGCAGTACTTC. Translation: CASSQDLGSEQYF.

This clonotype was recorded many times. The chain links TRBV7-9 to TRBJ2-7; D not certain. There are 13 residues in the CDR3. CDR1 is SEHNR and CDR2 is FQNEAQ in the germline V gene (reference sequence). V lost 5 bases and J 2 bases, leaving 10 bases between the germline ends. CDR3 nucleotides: TGTGCCAGCAGCCCCCGTTCTCCCTACGAGCAGTACTTC. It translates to CASSPRSPYEQYF.

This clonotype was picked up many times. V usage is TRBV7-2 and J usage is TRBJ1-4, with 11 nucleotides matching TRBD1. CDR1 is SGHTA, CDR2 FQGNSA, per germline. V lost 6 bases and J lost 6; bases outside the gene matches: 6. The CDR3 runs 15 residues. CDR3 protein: CASSRPGQGDEKLFF. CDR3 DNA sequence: TGTGCCAGCAGTCGTCCGGGACAGGGGGATGAAAAACTGTTTTTT.

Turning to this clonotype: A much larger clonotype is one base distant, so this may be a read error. The CDR3 bases are TGTGCCAGCAGCCCTCGGACTAGCGGGACCTACGAGCAGTTCTTC. Translation: CASSPRTSGTYEQFF. This rearrangement joins TRBV5-4 to TRBJ2-7; 12 bases agree with TRBD2. The last part of the DNA fits TRBJ2-1 better; the J call may be wrong. The germline CDR1 and CDR2 sequences are SGHNT and YYREEE (reference sequence). There are 15 residues in the CDR3.

CDR3 in amino acids: CATSPLSSAGGNQPQHF. The CDR3 bases are TGTGCCACCAGTCCTCTTTCTTCGGCAGGAGGCAATCAGCCCCAGCATTTT. The chain joins TRBV15 to TRBJ1-5; no firm D call. Germline CDR1 reads LNHNV; CDR2 reads YYDKDF (reference sequence). CDR3 length: 17 amino acids. The V and J ends lost 6 bases and 2 bases respectively, with 20 bases between them.

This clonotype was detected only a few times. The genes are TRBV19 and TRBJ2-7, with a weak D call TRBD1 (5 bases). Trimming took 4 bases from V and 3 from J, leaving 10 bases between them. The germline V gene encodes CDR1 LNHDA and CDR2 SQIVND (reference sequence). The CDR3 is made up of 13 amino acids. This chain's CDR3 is CASSTVRDYEQYF. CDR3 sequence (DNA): TGTGCCAGTAGTACGGTCAGGGACTACGAGCAGTACTTC.

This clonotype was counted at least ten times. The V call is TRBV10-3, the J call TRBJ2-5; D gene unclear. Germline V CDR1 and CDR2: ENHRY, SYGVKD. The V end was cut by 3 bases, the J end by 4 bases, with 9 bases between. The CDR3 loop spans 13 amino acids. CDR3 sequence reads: CAISDPTGETQYF. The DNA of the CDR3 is TGTGCCATCAGTGATCCCACGGGAGAGACCCAGTACTTC.

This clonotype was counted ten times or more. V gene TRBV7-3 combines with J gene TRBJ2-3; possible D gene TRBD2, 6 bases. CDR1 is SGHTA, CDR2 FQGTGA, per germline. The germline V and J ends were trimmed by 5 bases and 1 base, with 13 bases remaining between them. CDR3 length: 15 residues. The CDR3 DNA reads TGTGCCAGCAGCCGTAGCGGAGCGGGCACAGATACGCAGTATTTT. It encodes CASSRSGAGTDTQYF.

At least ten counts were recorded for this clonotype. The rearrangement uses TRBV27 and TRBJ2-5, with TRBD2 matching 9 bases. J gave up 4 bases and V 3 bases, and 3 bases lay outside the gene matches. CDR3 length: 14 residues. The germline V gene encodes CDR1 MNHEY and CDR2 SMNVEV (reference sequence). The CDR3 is CASSLDSGGETQYF. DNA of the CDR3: TGTGCCAGCAGTTTGGATAGCGGGGGAGAGACCCAGTACTTC.

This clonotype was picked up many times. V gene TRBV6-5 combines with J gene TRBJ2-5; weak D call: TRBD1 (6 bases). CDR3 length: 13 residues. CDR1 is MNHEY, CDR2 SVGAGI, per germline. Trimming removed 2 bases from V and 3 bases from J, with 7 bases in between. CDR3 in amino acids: CASSYAGEETQYF. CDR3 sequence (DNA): TGTGCCAGCAGTTACGCAGGGGAAGAGACCCAGTACTTC.

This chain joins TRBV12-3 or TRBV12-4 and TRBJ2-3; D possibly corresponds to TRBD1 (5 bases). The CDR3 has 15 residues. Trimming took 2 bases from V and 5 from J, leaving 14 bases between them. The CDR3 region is CASSLMSRAGDTQYF. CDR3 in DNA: TGTGCCAGCAGTTTAATGTCCAGGGCTGGAGATACGCAGTATTTT.

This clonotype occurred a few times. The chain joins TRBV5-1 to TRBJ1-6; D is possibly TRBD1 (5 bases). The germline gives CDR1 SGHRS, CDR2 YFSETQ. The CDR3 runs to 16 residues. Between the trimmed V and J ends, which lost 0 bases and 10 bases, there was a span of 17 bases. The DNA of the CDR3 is TGCGCCAGCAGCTTGGGGGTTCCAGGGCTGCGGTCACCCCTCCACTTT. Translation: CASSLGVPGLRSPLHF.

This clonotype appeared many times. Here the CDR3 reads CASSSTGTGMIQETQYF. CDR3 coding DNA: TGTGCCAGCAGTTCGACCGGGACAGGGATGATACAAGAGACCCAGTACTTC. The chain joins TRBV6-2 or TRBV6-3 to TRBJ2-5; TRBD1 agrees at 9 bases. Germline V gives CDR1 MNHEY, CDR2 SVGEGT. The CDR3 runs 17 residues. The ends lost 4 bases at V and 2 bases at J; junction bases unmatched: 11.